This T cell receptor (beta chain) was recovered during a study of T cell changes during pregnancy in multiple sclerosis (dated by TCRdb to about 2019). The study in broad terms: In women with multiple sclerosis, the researchers looked at how the T cell repertoire shifted as pregnancy progressed.

As to this clone: The target of this receptor is not known. No per-base quality is available; no much larger clone lies one base away.

Libraries were prepared through the immunoSEQ multiplex PCR assay. The immuneACCESS repertoire file appears here via TCRdb, limited to in-frame rearrangements. These files lack a portion of the clones; in checked studies, under half of the deficit traces to unresolved V genes, and the cause of the others is not known. The sample table records roughly 40,000 clones; 80% to 95% of these occur just once. Approximately 2% of the sample is held by the ten biggest clonotypes. The germline V gene sets CDR1 to SNHLY and CDR2 to FYNNEI. V loses 4 bases, J loses 6 bases, and the germline ends lie 10 bases apart. From cysteine to phenylalanine, the CDR3 is 13 amino acids long. Solely the CDR3 DNA is kept, with 39 bases framed from the first base.

The receptor's source is a female donor in good health, enrolled as a control in a pregnancy study. The material was CD4+ T cells from peripheral blood mononuclear cells, obtained after pregnancy. The sequence links TRBV2 to TRBJ2-1, and TRBD2 may be the D gene, going by 6 matching bases. The encoded CDR3 is CASSVGTRNEQFF. Read as DNA, the sequence is TGTGCCAGCAGTGTCGGGACTCGCAATGAGCAGTTCTTC. Supplemented by the reference TRBV2 and TRBJ2-1 proteins around the CDR3, the complete variable domain is EPEVTQTPSHQVTQMGQEVILRCVPISNHLYFYWYRQILGQKVEFLVSFYNNEISEKSEIFDDQFSVERPDGSNFTLKIRSTKLEDSAMYFCASSVGTRNEQFFGPGTRLTVL.